The next 8 T cell receptor beta chains were all read from a single sample in a study of shared clonotypes between healthy human individuals. The data were produced by immunoSEQ multiplex PCR, yet TCRdb's version contains in-frame clones alone and is incomplete. Here the sample spans over a million clones, around 98.5% being singletons. Sequenced sample: naive CD4+ T cells sorted from blood. The sample's subset: CD45RA+ positively selected. These receptors all come from a man aged 25 to 40 in good health.

V gene TRBV7-2 combines with J gene TRBJ1-5; weak D call: TRBD1 (5 bases). The V and J ends lost 0 bases and 3 bases respectively, with 12 bases between them. Germline lookup yields CDR1 SGHTA and CDR2 FQGNSA. There are 16 residues in the CDR3. The CDR3 reads CASSLAVGLANQPQHF. The CDR3 nucleotides are TGTGCCAGCAGCTTAGCTGTGGGGCTAGCCAATCAGCCCCAGCATTTT. Supplemented by reference TRBV7-2 and TRBJ1-5, the full variable domain reads GAGVSQSPSNKVTEKGKDVELRCDPISGHTALYWYRQSLGQGLEFLIYFQGNSAPDKSGLPSDRFSAERTGGSVSTLTIQRTQQEDSAVYLCASSLAVGLANQPQHFGDGTRLSIL.

V usage is TRBV5-1 and J usage is TRBJ2-7; 12 nucleotides line up with TRBD2. This CDR3 contains 16 residues. V dropped 0 bases and J dropped 7; count of bases not matched to a gene: 8. Germline V gene sequence: CDR1 SGHRS, CDR2 YFSETQ. The CDR3 protein is CASSLDNRLAGEEQYF. For the CDR3, the DNA is TGCGCCAGCAGCTTGGATAATCGACTAGCGGGAGAAGAGCAGTACTTC.

The rearrangement links TRBV7-6 to TRBJ2-7, with D tentatively TRBD1 (6 bases). V lost 5 bases and J 1 base, leaving 12 bases between the germline ends. This CDR3 spans 14 amino acids. Germline V CDR1 and CDR2: SGHVS, FNYEAQ. CDR3 sequence reads: CASSEVRGSYEQYF. As DNA, the CDR3 is TGTGCCAGCAGCGAAGTGAGGGGGTCCTACGAGCAGTACTTC.

The chain uses TRBV5-4 and TRBJ2-3, with 10 bases aligning to TRBD1. The V gene end was trimmed by 0 bases and the J gene end by 4 bases; junction bases not matched to a gene: 2. The CDR3 consists of 15 residues. Germline V gene data show CDR1 as SGHNT and CDR2 as YYREEE (reference sequence). The CDR3 DNA reads TGTGCCAGCAGCTTGGCGGGACAGGGGTCAGATACGCAGTATTTT. It specifies CASSLAGQGSDTQYF.

The chain uses TRBV5-1 and TRBJ2-2, with D unresolved. The length of the CDR3 is 15 residues. Trimming pared 0 bases from V and 3 bases from J, leaving 9 bases between. Germline assignment: CDR1 SGHRS and CDR2 YFSETQ. CDR3 protein: CASSLVGFDTGELFF. DNA of the CDR3: TGCGCCAGCAGCTTGGTCGGCTTCGACACCGGGGAGCTGTTTTTT.

The CDR3 here is CASSATSYEQYF. The CDR3 DNA is TGCGCCAGCAGTGCCACTTCCTACGAGCAGTACTTC. V and J are TRBV10-1 and TRBJ2-7; unclear D gene. This CDR3 has 12 residues. V lost 4 bases to trimming and J lost 1 base, with 5 bases between them. Germline V gene lookup returns CDR1 WNHNN and CDR2 SYGVQD (reference sequence).

This chain links TRBV5-1 with TRBJ2-7; 9 positions match TRBD2. With 2 bases clipped from V and 3 bases from J, the junction kept 9 bases outside the gene matches. Germline lookup yields CDR1 SGHRS and CDR2 YFSETQ. This CDR3 is 16 amino acids long. CDR3 nucleotides: TGCGCCAGCAGCTTAGCGACTAGCGGACCCTACTACGAGCAGTACTTC. Encoded protein: CASSLATSGPYYEQYF.

This chain links TRBV11-2 with TRBJ1-2; D is unresolved. The CDR3 spans 13 residues. Germline V gene sequence: CDR1 SGHAT, CDR2 FQNNGV. With 2 bases removed from V and 7 bases from J, the gap between germline ends came to 11 bases. The CDR3 region has the DNA TGTGCCAGCAGCTTATCCGACATAGGTGGCTACACCTTC. It translates to CASSLSDIGGYTF.